This note documents a single T cell receptor (beta chain) sequence. At one end, the junction sequence differs from germline, possibly due to a read error. The PCR was carried out with 60 Vbeta primers and 13 Jbeta primers. Profiled with immunoSEQ multiplex PCR; TCRdb holds only in-frame clones, not every one. The sample's table shows around 44,000 clones. This CDR3 comprises 13 residues. Germline V gene sequence: CDR1 MNHNY, CDR2 SVGAGI (reference sequence). This sample was included in a study of cytomegalovirus exposure and HLA in healthy donors. Study-level background: From donors who were HLA-typed, an early data release held about 85 million unique TCRs.

This TCR derives from a male donor in good health and CMV-seropositive. V is TRBV6-6 and J is TRBJ2-2, with D possibly being TRBD2 (5 bases). The source material was PBMCs. The CDR3 here is CASSYVGSGEPFF. The CDR3 nucleotides read TGTGCCAGCAGTTACGTCGGGTCCGGGGAGCCGTTTTTT.